This T cell receptor beta chain was sequenced in a study of blood T cell repertoires in COVID-19. Overall study: Donors in the United States, Italy and Spain gave samples during acute or convalescent COVID-19.

Measured with immunoSEQ multiplex PCR; TCRdb has only the in-frame clones, and not every one. The sample has more than 45,000 clones; approximately 86% are singletons. This CDR3 has 15 amino acids. Per the germline V gene, CDR1 is MGHRA and CDR2 is YSYEKL. With 1 base clipped from V and 6 bases from J, the junction kept 7 bases outside the gene matches. Sample: peripheral blood. The clonotype originates from a human donor with active COVID-19. The donor label of this sample is uncertain. The rearrangement uses TRBV4-1 and TRBJ2-7; 9 nucleotides line up with TRBD2. CDR3 residues: CASSQGSSGIAEQYF. CDR3 DNA sequence: TGCGCCAGCAGCCAAGGGTCTAGCGGGATCGCCGAGCAGTACTTC.